The 22 T cell receptor beta chains reported below all come from one sample, sequenced in a study of T cells after yellow fever vaccination. TCRdb re-derived calls from the 5' RACE reads in MiXCR, one entry per CDR3 protein. The top ten clones hold about a third of a sample with 150,000 to 200,000 distinct CDR3 sequences, about a tenth of them seen once. The material sequenced was CD8+ T cells sorted from PBMCs, taken 45 days after the yellow fever booster vaccination. Receptors were obtained from a man between 18 and 35 years old who received the YFV17D yellow fever vaccine.

This chain connects TRBV29-1 to TRBJ2-7; D is perhaps TRBD1 (6 bases). V gave up 7 bases and J gave up 4 bases, with 17 bases separating them. The CDR3 consists of 13 residues. From germline, CDR1 is SQVTM and CDR2 ANQGSEA. The CDR3 region is CSAEVGRGYEQYF. CDR3 bases: TGCAGCGCAGAGGTCGGCAGGGGTTACGAGCAGTACTTC.

The V call is TRBV19, the J call TRBJ1-5, with D tentatively TRBD1 (5 bases). Germline CDR1 LNHDA, CDR2 SQIVND (reference sequence). CDR3 length: 14 residues. V was shortened by 5 bases and J by 6 bases, with 14 bases between the two germline ends. The CDR3 region has the DNA TGTGCCAGTAGTCCCGCAGGGTACGCTCAGCCCCAGCATTTT. This sequence encodes CASSPAGYAQPQHF.

The count of this clonotype is one. This sequence joins TRBV29-1 and TRBJ1-1; D gene ambiguous. CDR3 size: 10 residues. Trimming shortened V by 5 bases and J by 11 bases, and 12 bases separated the two germline ends. Germline CDR1 and CDR2: SQVTM and ANQGSEA. The DNA for the CDR3 is TGCAGCGTTACCGGGCTCGGGGCTTTCTTT. Protein sequence: CSVTGLGAFF.

This clonotype was counted only a few times. V is TRBV5-1 and J is TRBJ2-1; TRBD2 matches 9 bases. Germline V CDR1 and CDR2: SGHRS, YFSETQ. This CDR3 has 16 amino acids. Trimming took 6 bases from V and 0 from J; bases not matched to a gene: 7. This CDR3 is CASTTSGSISYNEQFF. In DNA, the CDR3 is TGCGCCAGCACTACTAGCGGGTCTATCTCCTACAATGAGCAGTTCTTC.

J is TRBJ2-1 and V is TRBV20-1, with a possible D match to TRBD1 (6 bases). CDR3 size: 14 residues. Germline CDR1 reads DFQATT; CDR2 reads SNEGSKA (reference sequence). V lost 6 bases to trimming and J lost 7 bases, with 19 bases between them. The CDR3 nucleotides are TGCAGTGCACTACAGGGTGTGGTTGGAAATGAGCAGTTCTTC. Its translation: CSALQGVVGNEQFF.

This rearrangement joins TRBV11-2 to TRBJ2-7, with D unclear. Germline V lookup: CDR1 SGHAT, CDR2 FQNNGV. The CDR3 contains 14 residues. The ends were cut back, 2 bases at V and 2 bases at J, with 10 bases in the middle. CDR3 DNA: TGTGCCAGCAGCTTACTATGGACCACCTACGAGCAGTACTTC. The encoded protein is CASSLLWTTYEQYF.

This clonotype has more than one count but fewer than ten. The V gene is TRBV5-1, the J gene TRBJ1-1, with TRBD1 matching 11 bases. Looked up from germline, CDR1 is SGHRS and CDR2 is YFSETQ. The junction had 9 bases not matched to a gene; V was cut back by 4 bases and J by 7 bases. CDR3 length equals 15 residues. The CDR3 here is CASSPRTGGFDEAFF. The DNA for the CDR3 is TGCGCCAGCAGCCCCAGGACAGGGGGCTTTGATGAAGCTTTCTTT.

V is TRBV4-3 and J is TRBJ1-1; a weak D match, TRBD1 (5 bases). Trimming stripped 4 bases from V and 1 base from J, with 13 bases between. This CDR3 has 15 residues. Looked up from germline, CDR1 is LGHNA and CDR2 is YSLEER. For the CDR3, the DNA is TGCGCCAGCAGCCCGGTGGGGGGGGAGAACACTGAAGCTTTCTTT. Encoded protein: CASSPVGGENTEAFF.

This clonotype showed up many times. V is TRBV28 and J is TRBJ2-7; D gene uncertain. CDR3 length: 13 amino acids. Trimming removed 2 bases from V and 6 bases from J, with 11 bases in between. Germline V gene lookup returns CDR1 MDHEN and CDR2 SYDVKM. The CDR3 region has the DNA TGTGCCAGCAGTTTACAACGGCTTCGCGAGCAGTACTTC. It translates to CASSLQRLREQYF. The full variable domain, completed using reference TRBV28 and TRBJ2-7, is DVKVTQSSRYLVKRTGEKVFLECVQDMDHENMFWYRQDPGLGLRLIYFSYDVKMKEKGDIPEGYSVSREKKERFSLILESASTNQTSMYLCASSLQRLREQYFGPGTRLTVT.

The V call is TRBV4-3, the J call TRBJ2-3, with a tentative D call TRBD2 (6 bases). V was trimmed by 0 bases and J by 3 bases, leaving 16 bases between them. The CDR3 consists of 17 residues. CDR1 LGHNA and CDR2 YSLEER come from the germline V gene. CDR3 bases: TGCGCCAGCAGCCAAGATAACGGGGGAGCTATGACAGATACGCAGTATTTT. Protein: CASSQDNGGAMTDTQYF.

The sample holds a few counts of this clonotype. The V gene is TRBV20-1, the J gene TRBJ2-1; the match to TRBD2 covers 12 bases. With V trimmed by 3 bases and J by 8 bases, 8 bases remained unmatched. The length of the CDR3 is 15 residues. Germline CDR1 DFQATT, CDR2 SNEGSKA (reference sequence). CDR3 sequence (DNA): TGCAGTGCTAGCACACTAGCGGGGGGTTTATATGAGCAGTTCTTC. Protein: CSASTLAGGLYEQFF.

V gene TRBV20-1 combines with J gene TRBJ2-5; D unresolved. Germline V CDR1 and CDR2: DFQATT, SNEGSKA (reference sequence). There are 14 residues in the CDR3. Trimming took off 5 bases at V and 0 bases at J, with 13 bases between the two ends. CDR3 amino acids: CSASPVAYQETQYF. The CDR3 DNA reads TGCAGTGCTTCCCCGGTTGCGTACCAAGAGACCCAGTACTTC.

The V gene is TRBV12-3 or TRBV12-4, the J gene TRBJ2-7, with unresolved D. This CDR3 has 13 amino acids. Deletions cut 6 bases from V and 3 bases from J, with 12 bases between. CDR3 coding DNA: TGTGCCAGCAGCCCCTCCCTAGACTACGAGCAGTACTTC. Amino acids: CASSPSLDYEQYF.

This clonotype was seen only a few times. The chain is built from TRBV12-3 or TRBV12-4 and TRBJ2-5; D is ambiguous. The CDR3 covers 11 residues. The ends were cut back, 2 bases at V and 6 bases at J, with 4 bases in the middle. The CDR3 sequence is CASSLMKTQYF. Written as DNA, the CDR3 is TGTGCCAGCAGTTTAATGAAGACCCAGTACTTC.

The V and J genes are TRBV11-2 and TRBJ2-5; possibly TRBD2 for D (5 bases). Deletions cut 1 base from V and 5 bases from J, with 17 bases between. From germline, CDR1 is SGHAT and CDR2 FQNNGV. This CDR3 spans 16 amino acids. As DNA, the CDR3 is TGTGCCAGCAGCTTAGTCCTAGCCCTGAGAGGGGAGACCCAGTACTTC. Amino acid sequence: CASSLVLALRGETQYF.

This clonotype was recorded many times. This sequence joins TRBV5-1 and TRBJ2-7; 11 positions agree with TRBD2. Germline V gives CDR1 SGHRS, CDR2 YFSETQ. The CDR3 has 15 residues. J gave up 2 bases and V 0 bases, and 1 base lay outside the gene matches. The CDR3 loop is CASSLVTSGAYEQYF. The CDR3 DNA is TGCGCCAGCAGCTTGGTGACTAGCGGGGCCTACGAGCAGTACTTC.

This clonotype was seen only a few times. The chain combines TRBV19 with TRBJ2-3; 10 bases are shared with TRBD2. The CDR3 loop spans 14 amino acids. The ends lost 8 bases at V and 4 bases at J; junction bases unmatched: 6. Looked up from germline, CDR1 is LNHDA and CDR2 is SQIVND (reference sequence). The CDR3 DNA is TGTGCCAGTTCCAGCGGGGGGGCTTCAGATACGCAGTATTTT. Translated: CASSSGGASDTQYF.

This clonotype was counted only a few times. This chain connects TRBV12-3 or TRBV12-4 to TRBJ2-5, with TRBD2 matching 14 bases. The junction had 4 bases not matched to a gene; V was cut back by 6 bases and J by 4 bases. The CDR3 spans 15 residues. CDR3 sequence reads: CASRSTSGGGETQYF. The CDR3 coding sequence is TGTGCCAGCAGGTCGACTAGCGGGGGGGGAGAGACCCAGTACTTC.

This chain connects TRBV19 to TRBJ1-1, with TRBD1 matching 9 bases. Germline V gives CDR1 LNHDA, CDR2 SQIVND (reference sequence). V shed 5 bases and J 5 bases; nucleotides not matched to a gene: 9. This CDR3 is built from 15 residues. In DNA form, the CDR3 reads TGTGCCAGTAGTCCTTCCGGGACAGGGCGGACTGAAGCTTTCTTT. Its translation is CASSPSGTGRTEAFF.

Only a few counts were recorded for this clonotype. V gene TRBV7-9 combines with J gene TRBJ2-5; 9 nucleotides align to TRBD1. V trimming: 5 bases; J trimming: 2 bases; junction bases outside the gene matches: 9. The CDR3 has 16 residues. The germline V gene has CDR1 SEHNR and CDR2 FQNEAQ (reference sequence). The CDR3 DNA follows: TGTGCCAGCAGCCCTAGTGTCGACAGGGGGCAAGAGACCCAGTACTTC. This translates into CASSPSVDRGQETQYF.

In this sample, this clonotype turned up a few times. This chain connects TRBV19 to TRBJ1-5; D might be TRBD1 (5 bases). CDR1 and CDR2 (germline): LNHDA, SQIVND (reference sequence). V was trimmed by 6 bases and J by 4 bases, leaving 19 bases between them. The CDR3 has 16 residues. The CDR3 reads CASSVSGGRSNQPQHF. CDR3 nucleotides: TGTGCCAGTAGCGTCTCTGGGGGTAGGAGTAATCAGCCCCAGCATTTT.

At least ten counts were recorded for this clonotype. The J gene is TRBJ2-1, the V gene TRBV7-9; 14 nucleotides align to TRBD2. The ends lost 3 bases at V and 2 bases at J; junction bases unmatched: 3. The CDR3 is 17 amino acids. Germline V gene sequence: CDR1 SEHNR, CDR2 FQNEAQ (reference sequence). The CDR3 DNA follows: TGTGCCAGCAGCTTGACTAGCGGGGGGGCCCCCTACAATGAGCAGTTCTTC. This gives the protein CASSLTSGGAPYNEQFF.